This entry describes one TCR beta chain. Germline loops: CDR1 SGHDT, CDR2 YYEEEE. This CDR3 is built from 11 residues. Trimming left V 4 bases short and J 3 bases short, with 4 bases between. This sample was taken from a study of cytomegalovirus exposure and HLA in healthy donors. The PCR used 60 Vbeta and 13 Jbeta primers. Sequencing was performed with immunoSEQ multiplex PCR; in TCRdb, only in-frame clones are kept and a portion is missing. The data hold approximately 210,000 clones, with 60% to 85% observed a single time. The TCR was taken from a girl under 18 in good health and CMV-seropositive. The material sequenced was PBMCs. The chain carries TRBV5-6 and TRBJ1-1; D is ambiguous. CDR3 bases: TGTGCCAGCAGCCGAGACACTGAAGCTTTCTTT. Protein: CASSRDTEAFF.